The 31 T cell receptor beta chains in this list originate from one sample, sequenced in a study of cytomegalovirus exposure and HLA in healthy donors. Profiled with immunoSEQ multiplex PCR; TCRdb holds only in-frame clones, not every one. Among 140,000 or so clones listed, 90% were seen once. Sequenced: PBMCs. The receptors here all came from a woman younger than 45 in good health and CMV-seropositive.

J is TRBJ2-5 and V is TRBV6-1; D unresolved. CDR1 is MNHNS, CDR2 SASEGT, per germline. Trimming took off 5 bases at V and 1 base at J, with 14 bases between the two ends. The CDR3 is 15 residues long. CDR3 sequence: CASSPSRPSQETQYF. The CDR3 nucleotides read TGTGCCAGCAGTCCGTCCCGTCCTTCCCAAGAGACCCAGTACTTC.

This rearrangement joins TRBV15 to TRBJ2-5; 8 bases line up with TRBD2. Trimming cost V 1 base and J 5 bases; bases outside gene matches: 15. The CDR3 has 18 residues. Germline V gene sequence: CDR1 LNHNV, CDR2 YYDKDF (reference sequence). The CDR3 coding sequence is TGTGCCACCAGCAGAGGGGAGAGCGGGAGTCTGTACCTGGAGACCCAGTACTTC. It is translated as CATSRGESGSLYLETQYF.

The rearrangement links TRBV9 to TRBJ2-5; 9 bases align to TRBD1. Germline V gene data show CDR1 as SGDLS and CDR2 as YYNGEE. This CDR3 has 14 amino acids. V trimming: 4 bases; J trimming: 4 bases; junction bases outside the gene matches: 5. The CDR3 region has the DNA TGTGCCAGCAGCTTACAGGGACAGGGAGAGACCCAGTACTTC. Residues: CASSLQGQGETQYF.

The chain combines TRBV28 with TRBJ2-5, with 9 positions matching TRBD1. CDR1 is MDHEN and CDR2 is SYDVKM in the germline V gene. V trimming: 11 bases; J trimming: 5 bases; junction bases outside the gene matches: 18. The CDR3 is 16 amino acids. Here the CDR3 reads CASKFMKGTGFETQYF. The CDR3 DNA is TGTGCCTCTAAGTTTATGAAGGGGACAGGGTTTGAGACCCAGTACTTC.

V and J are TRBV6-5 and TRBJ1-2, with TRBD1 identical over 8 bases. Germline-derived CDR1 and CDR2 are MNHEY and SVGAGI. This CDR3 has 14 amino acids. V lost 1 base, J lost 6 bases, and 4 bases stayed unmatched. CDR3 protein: CASSYYRGWDGYTF. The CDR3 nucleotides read TGTGCCAGCAGTTACTACAGGGGGTGGGATGGCTACACCTTC.

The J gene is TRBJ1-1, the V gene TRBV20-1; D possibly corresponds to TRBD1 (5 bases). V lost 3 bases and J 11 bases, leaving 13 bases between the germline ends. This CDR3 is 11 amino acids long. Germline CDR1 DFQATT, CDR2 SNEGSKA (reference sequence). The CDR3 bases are TGCAGTGCTAGGGATGACAGTGGGGCTTTCTTT. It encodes CSARDDSGAFF.

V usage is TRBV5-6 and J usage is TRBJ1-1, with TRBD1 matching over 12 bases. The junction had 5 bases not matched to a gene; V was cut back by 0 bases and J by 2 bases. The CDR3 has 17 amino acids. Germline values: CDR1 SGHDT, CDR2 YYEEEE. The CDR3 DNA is TGTGCCAGCAGCTTGGCCGGGACAGGGGGCCCAAACACTGAAGCTTTCTTT. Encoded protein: CASSLAGTGGPNTEAFF.

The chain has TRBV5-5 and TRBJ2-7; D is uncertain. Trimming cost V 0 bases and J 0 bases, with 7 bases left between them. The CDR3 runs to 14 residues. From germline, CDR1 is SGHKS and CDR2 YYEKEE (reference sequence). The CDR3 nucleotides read TGTGCCAGCAGCTTGGGTGGCAGCTCCTACGAGCAGTACTTC. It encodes CASSLGGSSYEQYF.

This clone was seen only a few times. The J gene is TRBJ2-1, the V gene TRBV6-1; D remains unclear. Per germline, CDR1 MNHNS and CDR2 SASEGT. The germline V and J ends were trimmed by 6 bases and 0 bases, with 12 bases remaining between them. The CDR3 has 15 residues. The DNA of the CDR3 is TGTGCCAGCAGCTATCCAATTAGCTCCTACAATGAGCAGTTCTTC. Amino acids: CASSYPISSYNEQFF.

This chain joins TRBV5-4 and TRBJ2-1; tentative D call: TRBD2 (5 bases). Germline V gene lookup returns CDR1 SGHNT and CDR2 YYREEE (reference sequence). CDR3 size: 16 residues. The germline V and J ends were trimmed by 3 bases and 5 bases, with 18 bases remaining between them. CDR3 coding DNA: TGTGCCAGCAGCTCTGCTGGCCAGCGGAAGGACAATGAGCAGTTCTTC. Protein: CASSSAGQRKDNEQFF.

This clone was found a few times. The DNA of the CDR3 is TGCGCCAGCAGCCAAGTAGACAGGGACGAGCAGTACTTC. It yields the protein CASSQVDRDEQYF. The chain links TRBV4-1 to TRBJ2-7; 7 nucleotides line up with TRBD1. The germline V gene encodes CDR1 MGHRA and CDR2 YSYEKL. With V trimmed by 1 base and J by 5 bases, 2 bases remained unmatched. The CDR3 has 13 amino acids.

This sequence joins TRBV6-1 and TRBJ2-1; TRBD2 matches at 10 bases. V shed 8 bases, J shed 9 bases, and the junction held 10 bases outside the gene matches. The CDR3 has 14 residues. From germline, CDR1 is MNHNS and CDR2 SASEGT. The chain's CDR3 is CASQRGLAQGEQFF. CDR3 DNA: TGTGCCAGCCAGAGGGGACTAGCGCAGGGTGAGCAGTTCTTC.

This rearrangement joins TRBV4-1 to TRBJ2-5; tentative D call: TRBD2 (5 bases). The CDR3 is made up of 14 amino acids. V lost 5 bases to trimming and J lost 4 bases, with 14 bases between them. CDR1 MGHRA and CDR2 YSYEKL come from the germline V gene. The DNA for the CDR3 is TGCGCCAGCAGCTTCAAGGGAGTTTTAGAGACCCAGTACTTC. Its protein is CASSFKGVLETQYF.

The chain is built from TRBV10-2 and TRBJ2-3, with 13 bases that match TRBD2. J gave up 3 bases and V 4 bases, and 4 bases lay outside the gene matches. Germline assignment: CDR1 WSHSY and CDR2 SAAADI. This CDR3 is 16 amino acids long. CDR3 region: CASSGGTSGTTDTQYF. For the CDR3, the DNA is TGCGCCAGCAGTGGAGGGACTAGCGGGACGACAGATACGCAGTATTTT.

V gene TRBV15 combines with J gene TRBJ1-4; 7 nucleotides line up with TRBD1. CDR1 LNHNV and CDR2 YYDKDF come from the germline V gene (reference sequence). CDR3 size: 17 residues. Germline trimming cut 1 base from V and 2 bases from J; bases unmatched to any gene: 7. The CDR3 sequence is CATSRVEGARTNEKLFF. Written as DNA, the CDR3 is TGTGCCACCAGCAGAGTTGAGGGGGCGAGGACTAATGAAAAACTGTTTTTT.

As DNA, the CDR3 is TGTGCCAGCAGCTTAGTACTGCGGTTCCCCAATGAGCAGTTCTTC. Translation: CASSLVLRFPNEQFF. This chain uses TRBV7-2 with TRBJ2-1, with unresolved D. CDR3 length: 15 amino acids. Trimming shortened V by 1 base and J by 6 bases, and 13 bases separated the two germline ends. Germline CDR1 reads SGHTA; CDR2 reads FQGNSA.

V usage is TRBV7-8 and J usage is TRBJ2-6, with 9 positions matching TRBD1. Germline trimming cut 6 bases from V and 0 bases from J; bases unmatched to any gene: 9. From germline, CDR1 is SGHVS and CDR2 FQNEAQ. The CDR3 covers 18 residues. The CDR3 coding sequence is TGTGCCAGCAGAGGGACAGGGCCCGATTACTCTGGGGCCAACGTCCTGACTTTC. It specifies CASRGTGPDYSGANVLTF.

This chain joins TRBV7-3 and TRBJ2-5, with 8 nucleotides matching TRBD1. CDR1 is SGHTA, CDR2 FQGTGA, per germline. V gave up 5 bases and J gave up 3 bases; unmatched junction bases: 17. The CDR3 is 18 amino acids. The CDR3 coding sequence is TGTGCCAGCAGCAAAGGTTGGGCGAGACAGGGGACTGAAGAGACCCAGTACTTC. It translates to CASSKGWARQGTEETQYF.

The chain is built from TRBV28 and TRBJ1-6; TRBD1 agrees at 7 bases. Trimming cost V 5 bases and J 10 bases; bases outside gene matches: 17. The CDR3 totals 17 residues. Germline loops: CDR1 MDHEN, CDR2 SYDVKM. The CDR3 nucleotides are TGTGCCAGCAGTCCCACAGGGGTAACCGTAAGGGAGTCACCCCTCCACTTT. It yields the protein CASSPTGVTVRESPLHF.

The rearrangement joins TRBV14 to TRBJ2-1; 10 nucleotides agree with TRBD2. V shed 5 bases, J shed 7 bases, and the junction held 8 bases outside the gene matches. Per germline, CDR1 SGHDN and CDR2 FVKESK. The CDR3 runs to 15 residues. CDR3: CASSYKRGGPNEQFF. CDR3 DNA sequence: TGTGCCAGCAGCTATAAGCGGGGGGGCCCGAATGAGCAGTTCTTC. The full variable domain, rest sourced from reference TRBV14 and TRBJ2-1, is EAGVTQFPSHSVIEKGQTVTLRCDPISGHDNLYWYRRVMGKEIKFLLHFVKESKQDESGMPNNRFLAERTGGTYSTLKVQPAELEDSGVYFCASSYKRGGPNEQFFGPGTRLTVL.

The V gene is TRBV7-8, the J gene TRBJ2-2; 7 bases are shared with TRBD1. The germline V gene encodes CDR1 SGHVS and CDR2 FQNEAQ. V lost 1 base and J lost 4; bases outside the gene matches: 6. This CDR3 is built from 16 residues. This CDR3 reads CASSLETGSFTGELFF. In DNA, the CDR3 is TGTGCCAGCAGCTTAGAGACAGGGTCATTCACCGGGGAGCTGTTTTTT.

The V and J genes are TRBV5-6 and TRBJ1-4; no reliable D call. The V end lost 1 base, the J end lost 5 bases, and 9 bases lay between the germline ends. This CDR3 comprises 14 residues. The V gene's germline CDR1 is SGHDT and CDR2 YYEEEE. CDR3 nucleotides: TGTGCCAGCAGCTTGTTAGTGAACAATGAAAAACTGTTTTTT. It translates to CASSLLVNNEKLFF.

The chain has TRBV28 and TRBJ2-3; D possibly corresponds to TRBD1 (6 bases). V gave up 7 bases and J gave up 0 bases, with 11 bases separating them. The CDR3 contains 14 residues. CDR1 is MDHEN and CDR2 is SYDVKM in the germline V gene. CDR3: CASTDRPSTDTQYF. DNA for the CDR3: TGTGCCAGCACTGACAGGCCGAGCACAGATACGCAGTATTTT.

The CDR3 DNA reads as TGTGCCAGCAGTCTCACAGCTAACACTGAAGCTTTCTTT. It specifies CASSLTANTEAFF. V usage is TRBV27 and J usage is TRBJ1-1; no clear D gene. The CDR3 is 13 residues long. Trimming cost V 5 bases and J 2 bases, with 9 bases left between them. CDR1 is MNHEY and CDR2 is SMNVEV in the germline V gene (reference sequence).

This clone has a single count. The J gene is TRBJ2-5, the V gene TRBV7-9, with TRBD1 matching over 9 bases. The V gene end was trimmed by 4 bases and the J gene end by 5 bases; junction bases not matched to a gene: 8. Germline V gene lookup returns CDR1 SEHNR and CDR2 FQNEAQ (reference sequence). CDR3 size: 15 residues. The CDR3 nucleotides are TGTGCCAGCAGCTGGCCGGGACAGGGCTCGGAGACCCAGTACTTC. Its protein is CASSWPGQGSETQYF.

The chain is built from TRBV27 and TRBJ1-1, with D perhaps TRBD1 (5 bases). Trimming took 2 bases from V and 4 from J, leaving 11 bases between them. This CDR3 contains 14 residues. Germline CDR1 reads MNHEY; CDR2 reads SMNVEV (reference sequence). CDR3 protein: CASSLVSGGTEAFF. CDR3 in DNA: TGTGCCAGCAGTTTAGTCTCGGGGGGCACTGAAGCTTTCTTT.

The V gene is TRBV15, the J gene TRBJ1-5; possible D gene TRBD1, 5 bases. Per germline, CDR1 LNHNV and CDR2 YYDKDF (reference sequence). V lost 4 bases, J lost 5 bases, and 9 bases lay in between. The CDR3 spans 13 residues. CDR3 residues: CATSTGRDQPQHF. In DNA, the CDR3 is TGTGCCACCAGCACAGGCAGGGATCAGCCCCAGCATTTT.

CDR3 in amino acids: CASSQEPQRGFPYEQYF. The CDR3 coding sequence is TGCGCCAGCAGCCAAGAACCGCAGCGGGGGTTTCCCTACGAGCAGTACTTC. The genes are TRBV4-1 and TRBJ2-7; TRBD2 matches 8 bases. CDR1 and CDR2 from the germline V gene are MGHRA and YSYEKL. The trim removed 0 bases at V and 2 bases at J, leaving 9 bases unmatched. CDR3 size: 17 residues.

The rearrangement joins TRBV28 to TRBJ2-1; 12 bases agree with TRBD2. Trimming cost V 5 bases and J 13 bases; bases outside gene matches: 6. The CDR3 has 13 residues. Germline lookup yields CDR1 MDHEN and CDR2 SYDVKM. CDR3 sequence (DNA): TGTGCCAGCAGTACCCCGACTAGCGGGAGACAGTTCTTC. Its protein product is CASSTPTSGRQFF.

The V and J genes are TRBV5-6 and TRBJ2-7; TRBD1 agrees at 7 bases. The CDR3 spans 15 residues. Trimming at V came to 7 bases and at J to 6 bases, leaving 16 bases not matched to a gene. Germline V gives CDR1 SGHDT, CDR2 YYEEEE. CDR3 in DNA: TGTGCCAGCCAACGCCGGGGACAGAGGTTGAGCGAGCAGTACTTC. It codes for CASQRRGQRLSEQYF.

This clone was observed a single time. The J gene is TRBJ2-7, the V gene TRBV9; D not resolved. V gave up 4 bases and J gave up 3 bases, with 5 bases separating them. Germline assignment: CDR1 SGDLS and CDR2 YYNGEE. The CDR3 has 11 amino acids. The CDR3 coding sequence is TGTGCCAGCAGCCATTTCTACGAGCAGTACTTC. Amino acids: CASSHFYEQYF.